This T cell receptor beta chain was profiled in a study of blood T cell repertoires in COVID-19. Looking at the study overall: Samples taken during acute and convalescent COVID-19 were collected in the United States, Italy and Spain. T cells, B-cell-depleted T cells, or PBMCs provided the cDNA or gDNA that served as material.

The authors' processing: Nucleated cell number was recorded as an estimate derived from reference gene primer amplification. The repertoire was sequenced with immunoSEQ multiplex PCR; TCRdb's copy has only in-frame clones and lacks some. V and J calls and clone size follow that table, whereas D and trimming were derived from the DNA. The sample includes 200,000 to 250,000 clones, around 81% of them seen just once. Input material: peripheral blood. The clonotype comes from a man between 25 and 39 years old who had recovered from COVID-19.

The CDR3 DNA sequence: TGTGCCAGCGGAACAGGGGGGAACACTGAAGCTTTCTTT. Its translation is CASGTGGNTEAFF. J is TRBJ1-1 and V is TRBV12-3 or TRBV12-4; 8 nucleotides match TRBD1. With 8 bases clipped from V and 1 base from J, the junction kept 3 bases outside the gene matches. The CDR3 totals 13 residues.